This T cell receptor (beta chain) was sequenced during a study of blood T cell repertoires in COVID-19 (dated by TCRdb to the early 2020s). Study-wide context: Samples covering the acute and convalescent phases of COVID-19 were provided by collaborators in the United States, Italy and Spain. The material from the prospective study consisted of cDNA or gDNA derived from T cells, B-cell-depleted T cells, or PBMCs. The dataset comprised deeply sampled blood TCRbeta repertoires from subjects exposed to, actively infected with, or recovered from COVID-19. The repertoires were made available in a free public database intended to serve as a resource for research on the immune response to SARS-CoV-2. The samples were drawn from the first 160 participants of the ongoing ImmuneRACE study and from 950 to 1,500 subjects provided by 6 global collaborators. The sample metadata nearly always contained a de-identified subject ID, COVID-19 status, age in years and sex. Where available, HLA class I and class II types were obtained from metadata supplied by the sample provider rather than from assay-based typing. Points the paper makes about the study in general: The quantity of clinical and demographic metadata differed by source and by participant and was supplied without curation.

As regards this clone: Its target antigen remains unknown. One base away there is no much larger clone; base qualities are not given.

From a lookup of the germline V gene, CDR1 and CDR2 are MNHEY and SVGAGI. The V end loses 5 bases and the J end loses 7 bases, and a stretch of 15 bases separates them. There are 13 amino acids in the CDR3, from cysteine to phenylalanine inclusive. This entry keeps only the CDR3 DNA: 39 bases, framed from base 1. The immunoSEQ Assay, a bias-controlled multiplex PCR, was used to amplify TCRbeta CDR3 regions from genomic DNA. The authors processed their data as follows. Nucleated cell counts per sample were estimated from amplification of reference gene primers within the assay. To quantify the absolute abundance of each unique TCRbeta CDR3 rearrangement, sequence reads were collapsed and filtered. For each sample, productive Simpson clonality was calculated by taking the square root of Simpson's diversity index across productive rearrangements. In TCRdb, the immuneACCESS table is reduced to in-frame sequences with V and J assigned. These tables do not hold every clone; where another copy was compared, an unresolved V gene accounts for under half, and the others remain unexplained. That table supplies the V and J calls and clone size; D and trimming were determined from the DNA. The table for this sample lists about 130,000 clones; roughly four fifths of them were counted only once. About a sixth of the sample is held by the ten biggest clonotypes.

At one collaborating source in Seattle, patients were enrolled during active infection and were followed longitudinally through the course of disease. The collaborating institutions used their own protocols to collect whole blood in K2EDTA tubes. For TCRbeta analysis, collaborators shipped samples in one of three forms: frozen whole blood, isolated PBMCs, or DNA extracted from either of those sample types. This receptor was obtained from a man aged 30-40 years with COVID-19, enrolled during active disease. The sequence joins TRBV6-5 to TRBJ2-7; D gene: possibly TRBD1, on 6 matching bases. Sample: peripheral blood. This receptor has the CDR3 CASSTASGVEQYF. The nucleotides are TGTGCCAGCAGTACCGCGTCAGGGGTTGAGCAGTACTTC.